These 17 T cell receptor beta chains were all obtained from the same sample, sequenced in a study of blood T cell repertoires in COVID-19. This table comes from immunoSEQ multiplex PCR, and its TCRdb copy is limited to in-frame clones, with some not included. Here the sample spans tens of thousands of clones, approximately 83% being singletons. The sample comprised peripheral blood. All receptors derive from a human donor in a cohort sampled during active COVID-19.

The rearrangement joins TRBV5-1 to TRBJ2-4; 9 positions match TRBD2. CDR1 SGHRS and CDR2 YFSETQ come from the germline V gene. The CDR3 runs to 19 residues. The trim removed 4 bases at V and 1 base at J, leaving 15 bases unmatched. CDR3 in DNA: TGCGCCAGCAGCCCTACTGCGCGGGGGGGGCTTTCGGCCAAAAACATTCAGTACTTC. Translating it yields CASSPTARGGLSAKNIQYF.

CDR3 residues: CASSPRPGRGDTQYF. The CDR3 coding sequence is TGTGCCAGCAGCCCCCGTCCCGGGAGAGGCGATACGCAGTATTTT. The gene calls are TRBV9 and TRBJ2-3; D possibly corresponds to TRBD2 (6 bases). Germline V lookup: CDR1 SGDLS, CDR2 YYNGEE. The CDR3 has 15 amino acids. Trimming took 4 bases from V and 6 from J, leaving 18 bases between them.

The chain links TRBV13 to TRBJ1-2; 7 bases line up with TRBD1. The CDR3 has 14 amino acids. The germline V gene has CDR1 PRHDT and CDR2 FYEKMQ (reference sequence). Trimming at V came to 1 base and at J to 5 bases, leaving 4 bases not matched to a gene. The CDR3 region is CASSLDPGGYGYTF. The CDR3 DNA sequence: TGTGCCAGCAGCTTAGATCCAGGGGGGTATGGCTACACCTTC.

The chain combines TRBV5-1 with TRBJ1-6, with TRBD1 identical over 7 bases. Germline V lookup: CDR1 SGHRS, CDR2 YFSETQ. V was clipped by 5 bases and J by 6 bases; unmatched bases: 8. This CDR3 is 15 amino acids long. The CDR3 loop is CASSVSTGSNSPLHF. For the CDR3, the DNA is TGCGCCAGCAGTGTTTCGACAGGGAGTAATTCACCCCTCCACTTT.

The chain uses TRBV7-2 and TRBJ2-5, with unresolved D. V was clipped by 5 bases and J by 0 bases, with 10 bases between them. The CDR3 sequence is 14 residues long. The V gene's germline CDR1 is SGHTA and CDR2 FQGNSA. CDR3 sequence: CASSPQLYQETQYF. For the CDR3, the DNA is TGTGCCAGCAGCCCACAGCTGTACCAAGAGACCCAGTACTTC.

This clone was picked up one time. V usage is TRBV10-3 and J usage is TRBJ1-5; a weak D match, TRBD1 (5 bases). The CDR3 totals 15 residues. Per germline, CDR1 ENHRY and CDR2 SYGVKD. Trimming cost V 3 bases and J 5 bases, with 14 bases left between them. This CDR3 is CAISDGVGGDQPQHF. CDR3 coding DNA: TGTGCCATCAGTGATGGGGTTGGAGGGGATCAGCCCCAGCATTTT.

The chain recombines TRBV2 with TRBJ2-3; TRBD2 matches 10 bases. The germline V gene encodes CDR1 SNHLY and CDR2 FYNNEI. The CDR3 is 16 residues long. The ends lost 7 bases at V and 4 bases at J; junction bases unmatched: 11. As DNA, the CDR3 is TGTGCCAGCACCCTGGGAGCGGGGGGGAAAGCAGATACGCAGTATTTT. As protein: CASTLGAGGKADTQYF.

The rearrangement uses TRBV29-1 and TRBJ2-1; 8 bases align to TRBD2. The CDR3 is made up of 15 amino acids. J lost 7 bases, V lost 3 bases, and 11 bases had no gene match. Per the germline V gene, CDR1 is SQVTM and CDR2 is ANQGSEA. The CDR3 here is CSVDPLGAGGNEQFF. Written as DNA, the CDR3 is TGCAGCGTTGACCCTTTGGGGGCGGGGGGTAATGAGCAGTTCTTC.

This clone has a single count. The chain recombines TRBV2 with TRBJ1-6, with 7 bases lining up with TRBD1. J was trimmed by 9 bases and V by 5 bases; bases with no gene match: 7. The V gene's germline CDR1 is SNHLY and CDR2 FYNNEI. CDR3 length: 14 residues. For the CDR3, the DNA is TGTGCCAGCAGTAACAGGGGAGAGGTTTCACCCCTCCACTTT. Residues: CASSNRGEVSPLHF.

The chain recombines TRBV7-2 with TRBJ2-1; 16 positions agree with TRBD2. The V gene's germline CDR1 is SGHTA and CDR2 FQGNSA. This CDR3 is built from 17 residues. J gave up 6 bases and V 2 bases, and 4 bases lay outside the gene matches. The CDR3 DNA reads TGTGCCAGCAGCTTACCGGGACTAGCGGGGGGGATCAATGAGCAGTTCTTC. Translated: CASSLPGLAGGINEQFF. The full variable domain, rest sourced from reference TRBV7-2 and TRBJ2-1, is GAGVSQSPSNKVTEKGKDVELRCDPISGHTALYWYRQSLGQGLEFLIYFQGNSAPDKSGLPSDRFSAERTGGSVSTLTIQRTQQEDSAVYLCASSLPGLAGGINEQFFGPGTRLTVL.

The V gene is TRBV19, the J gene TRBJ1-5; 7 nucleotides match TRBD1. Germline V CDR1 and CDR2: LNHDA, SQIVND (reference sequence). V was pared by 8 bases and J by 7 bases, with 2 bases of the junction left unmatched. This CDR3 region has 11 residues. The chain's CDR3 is CASGGGQPQHF. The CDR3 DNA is TGTGCCAGTGGAGGGGGCCAGCCCCAGCATTTT.

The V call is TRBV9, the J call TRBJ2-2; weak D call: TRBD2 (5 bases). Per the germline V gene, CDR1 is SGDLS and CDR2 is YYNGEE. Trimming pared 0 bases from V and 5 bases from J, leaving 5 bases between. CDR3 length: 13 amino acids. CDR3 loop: CASSVAGTGELFF. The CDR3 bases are TGTGCCAGCAGCGTAGCGGGAACCGGGGAGCTGTTTTTT.

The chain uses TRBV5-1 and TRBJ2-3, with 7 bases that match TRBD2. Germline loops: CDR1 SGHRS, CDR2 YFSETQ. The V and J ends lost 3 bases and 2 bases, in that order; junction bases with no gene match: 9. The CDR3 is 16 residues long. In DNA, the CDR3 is TGCGCCAGCAGCTCCGCAACTCGGGGGGTCACAGATACGCAGTATTTT. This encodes CASSSATRGVTDTQYF.

Here the CDR3 reads CASSFSGTRIYNEQFF. CDR3 coding DNA: TGTGCCAGCAGCTTTTCCGGGACACGAATTTACAATGAGCAGTTCTTC. V and J are TRBV5-6 and TRBJ2-1, with a possible D match to TRBD1 (6 bases). Germline CDR1 is SGHDT and CDR2 is YYEEEE. CDR3 size: 16 residues. Trimming removed 2 bases from V and 4 bases from J, with 16 bases in between.

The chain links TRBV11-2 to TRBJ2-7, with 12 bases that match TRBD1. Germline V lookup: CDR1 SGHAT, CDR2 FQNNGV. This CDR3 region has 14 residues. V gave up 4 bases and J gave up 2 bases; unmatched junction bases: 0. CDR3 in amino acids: CASSWDRGPYEQYF. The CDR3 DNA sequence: TGTGCCAGCAGCTGGGACAGGGGGCCCTACGAGCAGTACTTC.

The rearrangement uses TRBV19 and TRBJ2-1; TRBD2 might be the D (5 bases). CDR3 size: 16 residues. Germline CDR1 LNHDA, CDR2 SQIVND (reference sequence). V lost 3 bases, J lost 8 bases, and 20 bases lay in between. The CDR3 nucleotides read TGTGCCAGTAGTATGAACTCTCGGGATCGACGCGATGAGCAGTTCTTC. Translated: CASSMNSRDRRDEQFF.

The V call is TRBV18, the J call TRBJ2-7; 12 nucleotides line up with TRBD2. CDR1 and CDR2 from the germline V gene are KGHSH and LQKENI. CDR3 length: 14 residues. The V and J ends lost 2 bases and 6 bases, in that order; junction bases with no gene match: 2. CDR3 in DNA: TGTGCCAGCTCACCAGAGACTAGCGGGGGCGAGCAGTACTTC. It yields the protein CASSPETSGGEQYF. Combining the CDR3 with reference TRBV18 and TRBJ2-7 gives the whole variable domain NAGVMQNPRHLVRRRGQEARLRCSPMKGHSHVYWYRQLPEEGLKFMVYLQKENIIDESGMPKERFSAEFPKEGPSILRIQQVVRGDSAAYFCASSPETSGGEQYFGPGTRLTVT.